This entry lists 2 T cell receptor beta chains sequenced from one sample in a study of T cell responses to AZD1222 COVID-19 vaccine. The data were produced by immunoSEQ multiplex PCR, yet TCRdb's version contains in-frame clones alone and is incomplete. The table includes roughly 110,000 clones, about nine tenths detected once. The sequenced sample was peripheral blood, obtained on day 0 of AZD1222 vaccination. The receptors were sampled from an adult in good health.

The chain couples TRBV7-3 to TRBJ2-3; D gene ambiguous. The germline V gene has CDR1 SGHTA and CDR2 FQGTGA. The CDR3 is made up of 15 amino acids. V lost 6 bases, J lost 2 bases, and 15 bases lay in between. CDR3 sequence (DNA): TGTGCCAGCAGTTTGGGCCAGCTTCACACAGATACGCAGTATTTT. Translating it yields CASSLGQLHTDTQYF.

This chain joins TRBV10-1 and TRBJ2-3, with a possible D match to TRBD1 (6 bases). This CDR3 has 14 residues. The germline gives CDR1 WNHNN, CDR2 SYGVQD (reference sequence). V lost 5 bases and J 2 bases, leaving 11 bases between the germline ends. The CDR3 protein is CASSPGALTDTQYF. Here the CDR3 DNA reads TGCGCCAGCAGTCCAGGGGCCCTCACAGATACGCAGTATTTT.